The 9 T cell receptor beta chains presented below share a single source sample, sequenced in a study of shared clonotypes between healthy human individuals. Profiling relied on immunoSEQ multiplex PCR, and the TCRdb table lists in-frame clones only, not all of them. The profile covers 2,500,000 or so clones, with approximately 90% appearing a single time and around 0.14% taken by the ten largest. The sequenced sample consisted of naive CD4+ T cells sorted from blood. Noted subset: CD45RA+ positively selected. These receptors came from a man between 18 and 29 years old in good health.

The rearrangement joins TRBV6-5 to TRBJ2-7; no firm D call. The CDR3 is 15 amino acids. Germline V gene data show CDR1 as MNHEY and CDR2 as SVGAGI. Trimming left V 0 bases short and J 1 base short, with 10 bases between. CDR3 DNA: TGTGCCAGCAGTTACTCCGGTGTCAGTTCCTACGAGCAGTACTTC. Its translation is CASSYSGVSSYEQYF.

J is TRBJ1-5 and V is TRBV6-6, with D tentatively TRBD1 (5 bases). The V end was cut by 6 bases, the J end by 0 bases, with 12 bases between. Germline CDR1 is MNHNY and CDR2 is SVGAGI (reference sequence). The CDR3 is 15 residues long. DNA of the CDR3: TGTGCCAGCAGGGCGGGACGGAATAGCAATCAGCCCCAGCATTTT. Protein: CASRAGRNSNQPQHF.

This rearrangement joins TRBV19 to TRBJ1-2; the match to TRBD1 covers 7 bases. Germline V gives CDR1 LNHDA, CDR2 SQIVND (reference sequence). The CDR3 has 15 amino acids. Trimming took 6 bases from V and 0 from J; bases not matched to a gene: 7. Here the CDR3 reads CASSWGQRANYGYTF. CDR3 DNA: TGTGCCAGTAGCTGGGGACAGCGAGCTAACTATGGCTACACCTTC. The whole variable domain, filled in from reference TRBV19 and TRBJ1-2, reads DGGITQSPKYLFRKEGQNVTLSCEQNLNHDAMYWYRQDPGQGLRLIYYSQIVNDFQKGDIAEGYSVSREKKESFPLTVTSAQKNPTAFYLCASSWGQRANYGYTFGSGTRLTVV.

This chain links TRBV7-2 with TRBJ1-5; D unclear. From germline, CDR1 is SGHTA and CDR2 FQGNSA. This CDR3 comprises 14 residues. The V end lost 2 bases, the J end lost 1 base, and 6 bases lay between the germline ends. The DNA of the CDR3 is TGTGCCAGCAGCTTATTTGGGAGCAATCAGCCCCAGCATTTT. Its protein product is CASSLFGSNQPQHF. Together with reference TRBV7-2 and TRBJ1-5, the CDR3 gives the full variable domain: GAGVSQSPSNKVTEKGKDVELRCDPISGHTALYWYRQSLGQGLEFLIYFQGNSAPDKSGLPSDRFSAERTGGSVSTLTIQRTQQEDSAVYLCASSLFGSNQPQHFGDGTRLSIL.

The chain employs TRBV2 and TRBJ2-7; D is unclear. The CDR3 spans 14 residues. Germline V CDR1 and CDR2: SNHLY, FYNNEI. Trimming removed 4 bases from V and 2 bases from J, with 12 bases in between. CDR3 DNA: TGTGCCAGCAGTGCGTCATTACAGACCTACGAGCAGTACTTC. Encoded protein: CASSASLQTYEQYF.

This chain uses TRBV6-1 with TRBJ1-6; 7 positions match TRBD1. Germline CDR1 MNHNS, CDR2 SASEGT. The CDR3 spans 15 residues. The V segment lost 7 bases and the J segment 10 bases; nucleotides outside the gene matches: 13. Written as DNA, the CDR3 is TGTGCCAGCACCGTTACGGCAGGGGGTCCCTCACCCCTCCACTTT. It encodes CASTVTAGGPSPLHF.

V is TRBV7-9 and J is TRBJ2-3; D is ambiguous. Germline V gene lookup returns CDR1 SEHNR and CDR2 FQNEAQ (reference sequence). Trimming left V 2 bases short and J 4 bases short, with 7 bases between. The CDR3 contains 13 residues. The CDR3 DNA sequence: TGTGCCAGCAGCTTACTGATGTCAGATACGCAGTATTTT. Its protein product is CASSLLMSDTQYF.

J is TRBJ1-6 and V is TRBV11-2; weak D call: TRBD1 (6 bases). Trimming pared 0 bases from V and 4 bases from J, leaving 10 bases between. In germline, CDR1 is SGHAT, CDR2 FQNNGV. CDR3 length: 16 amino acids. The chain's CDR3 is CASSLDRQVYNSPLHF. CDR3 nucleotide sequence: TGTGCCAGCAGCTTAGATCGACAGGTTTATAATTCACCCCTCCACTTT.

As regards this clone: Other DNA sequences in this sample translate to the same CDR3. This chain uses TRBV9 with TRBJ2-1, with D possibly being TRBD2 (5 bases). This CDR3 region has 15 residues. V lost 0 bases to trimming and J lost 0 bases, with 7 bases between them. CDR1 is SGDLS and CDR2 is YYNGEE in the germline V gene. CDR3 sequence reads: CASSVGGNSYNEQFF. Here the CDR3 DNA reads TGTGCCAGCAGCGTAGGAGGGAACTCCTACAATGAGCAGTTCTTC.